Listed here are 23 T cell receptor beta chains from one sample, sequenced in a study of high-grade serous ovarian cancer treatment subgroups. Libraries were prepared by immunoSEQ multiplex PCR; TCRdb keeps only in-frame clonotypes and omits some of them. The sample records 4,900 or so clones, more than 60% being singletons. Tumor samples were taken before definitive surgery or chemotherapy. The sample consisted of tumor tissue. The source is a human patient with high-grade serous ovarian cancer.

This clone was picked up one time. The V gene is TRBV5-1, the J gene TRBJ2-1; 7 bases match TRBD2. CDR3 size: 16 residues. Germline V gene data show CDR1 as SGHRS and CDR2 as YFSETQ. Germline trimming cut 0 bases from V and 0 bases from J; bases unmatched to any gene: 3. This chain's CDR3 is CASSLDTGGSYNEQFF. DNA for the CDR3: TGCGCCAGCAGCTTGGATACGGGGGGCTCCTACAATGAGCAGTTCTTC.

The chain couples TRBV2 to TRBJ1-2; 8 bases line up with TRBD1. Per the germline V gene, CDR1 is SNHLY and CDR2 is FYNNEI. The CDR3 has 14 amino acids. The junction had 11 bases not matched to a gene; V was cut back by 6 bases and J by 8 bases. The CDR3 protein is CASSPQGQEVGYTF. The CDR3 DNA sequence: TGTGCCAGCAGCCCGCAGGGACAGGAGGTCGGCTACACCTTC.

The chain couples TRBV9 to TRBJ2-3; D not certain. This CDR3 is 13 amino acids long. V was shortened by 0 bases and J by 2 bases, with 4 bases between the two germline ends. Per the germline V gene, CDR1 is SGDLS and CDR2 is YYNGEE. The DNA for the CDR3 is TGTGCCAGCAGCGTAGTAGTCACAGATACGCAGTATTTT. Translated: CASSVVVTDTQYF.

The genes are TRBV7-6 and TRBJ1-2; perhaps TRBD1 as D (6 bases). Trimming took 6 bases from V and 7 from J, leaving 15 bases between them. Germline V gene data show CDR1 as SGHVS and CDR2 as FNYEAQ. The CDR3 length is 13 residues. In DNA form, the CDR3 reads TGTGCCAGCAGACCGAGAAGGGGGTCTGGCTACACCTTC. Amino acids: CASRPRRGSGYTF.

The V and J genes are TRBV9 and TRBJ2-2; 9 positions agree with TRBD2. V shed 5 bases and J 1 base; nucleotides not matched to a gene: 3. Germline-derived CDR1 and CDR2 are SGDLS and YYNGEE. The CDR3 spans 15 residues. The CDR3 region is CASRGAGGNTGELFF. CDR3 nucleotide sequence: TGTGCCAGCAGGGGAGCGGGGGGGAACACCGGGGAGCTGTTTTTT.

V and J are TRBV5-1 and TRBJ2-3, with 10 bases identical to TRBD2. CDR3 size: 16 residues. Germline values: CDR1 SGHRS, CDR2 YFSETQ. The junction had 7 bases not matched to a gene; V was cut back by 4 bases and J by 2 bases. The CDR3 DNA follows: TGCGCCAGCAGCAAAACTAGCGGGGCACCCACAGATACGCAGTATTTT. Protein: CASSKTSGAPTDTQYF. Combining the CDR3 with reference TRBV5-1 and TRBJ2-3 gives the whole variable domain KAGVTQTPRYLIKTRGQQVTLSCSPISGHRSVSWYQQTPGQGLQFLFEYFSETQRNKGNFPGRFSGRQFSNSRSEMNVSTLELGDSALYLCASSKTSGAPTDTQYFGPGTRLTVL.

CDR3 in amino acids: CASTMTSNTEAFF. CDR3 DNA: TGTGCCAGCACCATGACATCAAACACTGAAGCTTTCTTT. The chain carries TRBV6-5 and TRBJ1-1; D call uncertain. Between the trimmed V and J ends, which lost 7 bases and 2 bases, there was a span of 11 bases. In germline, CDR1 is MNHEY, CDR2 SVGAGI. This CDR3 comprises 13 residues.

The chain employs TRBV19 and TRBJ1-1; possibly TRBD1 for D (5 bases). The length of the CDR3 is 16 residues. V gave up 10 bases and J gave up 0 bases, with 21 bases separating them. Germline V gives CDR1 LNHDA, CDR2 SQIVND (reference sequence). CDR3 coding DNA: TGTGCCACCCAGGCGCCCCTCGGGGACTTGAACACTGAAGCTTTCTTT. Translated, it gives CATQAPLGDLNTEAFF.

The chain links TRBV28 to TRBJ1-2; 10 positions match TRBD1. The CDR3 is 18 amino acids. Germline V gives CDR1 MDHEN, CDR2 SYDVKM. The junction had 8 bases not matched to a gene; V was cut back by 0 bases and J by 1 base. The CDR3 sequence is CASSLWGDRGQYNYGYTF. The CDR3 DNA sequence: TGTGCCAGCAGTTTATGGGGTGACAGGGGGCAGTATAACTATGGCTACACCTTC.

This clone was observed once. The chain recombines TRBV6-5 with TRBJ1-5, with D maybe TRBD1 (5 bases). Germline CDR1 MNHEY, CDR2 SVGAGI. With 2 bases removed from V and 6 bases from J, the gap between germline ends came to 8 bases. This CDR3 comprises 13 residues. CDR3 loop: CASSYRDPQPQHF. DNA for the CDR3: TGTGCCAGCAGTTACAGGGACCCTCAGCCCCAGCATTTT.

There are a few counts of this clone. This chain connects TRBV19 to TRBJ1-1, with D possibly matching TRBD1 (5 bases). The CDR3 length is 12 residues. The germline V and J ends were trimmed by 7 bases and 8 bases, with 14 bases remaining between them. The germline gives CDR1 LNHDA, CDR2 SQIVND (reference sequence). The CDR3 nucleotides read TGTGCCAGTAAGGTGGGACGCAGCGAAGCTTTCTTT. Encoded protein: CASKVGRSEAFF.

The V call is TRBV6-5, the J call TRBJ2-5; the match to TRBD1 covers 7 bases. Near its end, the DNA agrees better with TRBJ2-7, so the J call may be wrong. The CDR3 covers 14 residues. Germline values: CDR1 MNHEY, CDR2 SVGAGI. Here the CDR3 reads CASSYSNRGDEQYF. In DNA form, the CDR3 reads TGTGCCAGCAGTTACTCGAACAGGGGCGACGAGCAGTACTTC.

This clone has only a few counts. This rearrangement joins TRBV13 to TRBJ2-4; D may be TRBD2 (7 bases). The CDR3 is 15 amino acids. Germline lookup yields CDR1 PRHDT and CDR2 FYEKMQ (reference sequence). V dropped 5 bases and J dropped 4 bases, with 15 bases sitting between them. The CDR3 reads CASSPEGGAKNIQYF. In DNA form, the CDR3 reads TGTGCCAGCAGCCCCGAAGGGGGGGCGAAAAACATTCAGTACTTC.

Points on this clone: Additional DNA sequences in this sample encode the identical CDR3. The chain couples TRBV10-2 to TRBJ2-7; D gene uncertain. Germline V gene lookup returns CDR1 WSHSY and CDR2 SAAADI. The CDR3 extends over 14 amino acids. V shed 4 bases and J shed 0 bases, with 10 bases lying between them. The CDR3 loop is CASSVTPSSYEQYF. CDR3 nucleotides: TGCGCCAGCAGTGTAACGCCGAGCTCCTACGAGCAGTACTTC.

V usage is TRBV6-1 and J usage is TRBJ2-5; TRBD2 matches at 11 bases. J was trimmed by 1 base and V by 6 bases; bases with no gene match: 4. The CDR3 is made up of 15 amino acids. CDR1 MNHNS and CDR2 SASEGT come from the germline V gene. The CDR3 DNA sequence: TGTGCCAGCAGGTTACTAGCGGGGGTCCAAGAGACCCAGTACTTC. It codes for CASRLLAGVQETQYF.

The table lists this clone with a few counts. This rearrangement joins TRBV5-1 to TRBJ1-2; a possible D gene is TRBD1 (5 bases). Germline V gene data show CDR1 as SGHRS and CDR2 as YFSETQ. The CDR3 runs to 13 residues. V gave up 7 bases and J gave up 8 bases, with 18 bases separating them. The CDR3 region has the DNA TGCGCCAGCGGCTCGGGGGTCGGGAAAGGCTACACCTTC. The encoded protein is CASGSGVGKGYTF.

This chain uses TRBV2 with TRBJ1-4, with D unresolved. CDR1 and CDR2 from the germline V gene are SNHLY and FYNNEI. Between the trimmed V and J ends, which lost 6 bases and 3 bases, there was a span of 14 bases. The CDR3 contains 15 residues. The CDR3 nucleotides are TGTGCCAGCAGCAGAAGGACCGGTCCTAATGAAAAACTGTTTTTT. Residues: CASSRRTGPNEKLFF.

The sample holds a few counts of this clone. V and J are TRBV28 and TRBJ1-2; no firm D call. Germline-derived CDR1 and CDR2 are MDHEN and SYDVKM. This CDR3 is 12 amino acids long. V dropped 5 bases and J dropped 5 bases, with 9 bases sitting between them. The DNA for the CDR3 is TGTGCCAGCAGTCCCGGACGGTATGGCTACACCTTC. Its translation: CASSPGRYGYTF.

This chain links TRBV4-2 with TRBJ2-2; D is uncertain. V shed 1 base and J shed 6 bases, with 18 bases lying between them. Germline V CDR1 and CDR2: LGHNA, YNFKEQ. This CDR3 region has 17 residues. This chain's CDR3 is CASSQALIQLQSGELFF. CDR3 nucleotide sequence: TGTGCCAGCAGCCAAGCCCTGATACAGCTCCAGTCCGGGGAGCTGTTTTTT.

This clone was counted a few times. V usage is TRBV7-3 and J usage is TRBJ2-7, with D possibly matching TRBD2 (5 bases). Germline CDR1 and CDR2: SGHTA and FQGTGA. The CDR3 contains 13 residues. V lost 5 bases to trimming and J lost 0 bases, with 8 bases between them. As DNA, the CDR3 is TGTGCCAGCAGCCGGGGTAGCTCCTACGAGCAGTACTTC. It specifies CASSRGSSYEQYF.

This clone was recorded a few times. Additional DNA sequences in this sample encode the identical CDR3. The rearrangement links TRBV9 to TRBJ1-1, with D perhaps matching TRBD1 (6 bases). Germline-derived CDR1 and CDR2 are SGDLS and YYNGEE. Trimming took 3 bases from V and 0 from J, leaving 9 bases between them. The CDR3 runs to 14 residues. CDR3 DNA sequence: TGTGCCAGCAGCGCAGGACAGTTGAACACTGAAGCTTTCTTT. Translation: CASSAGQLNTEAFF.

This clone was seen a few times. V gene TRBV21-1 combines with J gene TRBJ2-3; the table's D call of TRBD2 was not tested on the DNA. TRBV21-1 is reported as a pseudogene. The CDR3 has 16 amino acids. CDR3 nucleotides: TGTGCCAGCAGCCCCTCGGGGGGGGCGGACACAGATACGCAGTATTTT. Encoded protein: CASSPSGGADTDTQYF.

The chain employs TRBV6-5 and TRBJ1-2; TRBD1 aligns across 8 bases. Germline-derived CDR1 and CDR2 are MNHEY and SVGAGI. Trimming at V came to 7 bases and at J to 4 bases, leaving 5 bases not matched to a gene. The CDR3 extends over 13 amino acids. For the CDR3, the DNA is TGTGCCAGCAAAGGACAGGGCTCCTATGGCTACACCTTC. Protein product: CASKGQGSYGYTF.